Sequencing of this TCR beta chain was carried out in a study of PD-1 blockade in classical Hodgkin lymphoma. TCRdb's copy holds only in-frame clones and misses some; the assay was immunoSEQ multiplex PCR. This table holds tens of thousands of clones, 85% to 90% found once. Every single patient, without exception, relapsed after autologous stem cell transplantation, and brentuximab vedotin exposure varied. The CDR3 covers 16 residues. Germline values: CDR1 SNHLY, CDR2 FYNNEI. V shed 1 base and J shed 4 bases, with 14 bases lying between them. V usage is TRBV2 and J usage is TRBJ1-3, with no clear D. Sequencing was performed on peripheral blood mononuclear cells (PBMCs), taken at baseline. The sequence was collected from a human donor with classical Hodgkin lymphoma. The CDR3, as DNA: TGTGCCAGCAGTGAAGAGAAGCAGACTCTCGGAAACACCATATATTTT. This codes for CASSEEKQTLGNTIYF.